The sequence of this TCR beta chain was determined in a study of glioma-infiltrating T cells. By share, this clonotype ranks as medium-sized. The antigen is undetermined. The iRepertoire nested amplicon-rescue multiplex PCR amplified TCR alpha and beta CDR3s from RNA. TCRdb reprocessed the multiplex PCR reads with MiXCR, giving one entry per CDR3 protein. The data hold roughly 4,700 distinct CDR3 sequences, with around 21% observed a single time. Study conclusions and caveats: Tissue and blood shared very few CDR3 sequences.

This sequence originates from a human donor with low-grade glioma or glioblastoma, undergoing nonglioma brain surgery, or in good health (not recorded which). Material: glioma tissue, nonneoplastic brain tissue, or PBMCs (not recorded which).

Here the CDR3 reads CASSVSGSTSSYEQYV. The CDR3 nucleotides are TGTGCCAGCAGTGTATCGGGGTCTACAAGCTCCTACGAGCAGTACGTC. The chain is built from TRBV28 and TRBJ2-7; D is perhaps TRBD2 (5 bases). V lost 5 bases to trimming and J lost 0 bases, with 17 bases between them. The CDR3 length is 16 residues. Germline CDR1 is MDHEN and CDR2 is SYDVKM.